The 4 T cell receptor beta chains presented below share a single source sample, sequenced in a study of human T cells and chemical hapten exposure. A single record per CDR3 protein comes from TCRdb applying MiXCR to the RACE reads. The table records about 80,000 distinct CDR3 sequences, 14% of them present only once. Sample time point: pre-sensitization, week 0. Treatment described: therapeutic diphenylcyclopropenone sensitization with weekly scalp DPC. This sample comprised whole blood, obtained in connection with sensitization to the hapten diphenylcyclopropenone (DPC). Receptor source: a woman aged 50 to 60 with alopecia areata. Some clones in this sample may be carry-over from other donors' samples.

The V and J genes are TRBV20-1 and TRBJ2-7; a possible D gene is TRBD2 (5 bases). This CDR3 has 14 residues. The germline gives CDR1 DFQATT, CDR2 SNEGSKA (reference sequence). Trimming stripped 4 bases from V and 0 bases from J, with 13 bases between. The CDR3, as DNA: TGCAGTGCTAACCGGGGTCGGAGCTCCTACGAGCAGTACTTC. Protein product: CSANRGRSSYEQYF.

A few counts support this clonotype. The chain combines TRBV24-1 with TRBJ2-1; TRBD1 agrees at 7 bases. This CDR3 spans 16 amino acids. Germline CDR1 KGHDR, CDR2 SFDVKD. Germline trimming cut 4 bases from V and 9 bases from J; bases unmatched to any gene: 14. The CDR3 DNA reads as TGTGCCACCAGTGACTCACGGACAGGTTTTCTCGGTGAGCAGTTCTTC. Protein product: CATSDSRTGFLGEQFF.

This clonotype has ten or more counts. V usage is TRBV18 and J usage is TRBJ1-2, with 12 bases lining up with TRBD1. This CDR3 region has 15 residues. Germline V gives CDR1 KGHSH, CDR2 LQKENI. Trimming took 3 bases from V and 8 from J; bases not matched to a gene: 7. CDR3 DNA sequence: TGTGCCAGCTCACCGTCGGGACAGGGGGCTAGCGGCTACACCTTC. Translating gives CASSPSGQGASGYTF.

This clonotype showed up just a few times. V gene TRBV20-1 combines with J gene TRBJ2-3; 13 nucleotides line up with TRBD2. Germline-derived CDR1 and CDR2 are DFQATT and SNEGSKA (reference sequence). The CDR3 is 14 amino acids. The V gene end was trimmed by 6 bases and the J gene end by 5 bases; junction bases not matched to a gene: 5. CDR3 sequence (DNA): TGCAGTGCAATACTAGCGGGAGGGAAAGATACGCAGTATTTT. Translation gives CSAILAGGKDTQYF.